These 23 T cell receptor beta chains came from one sample sequenced in a study of control samples from healthy donors and cancer patients. Assay used: immunoSEQ multiplex PCR; TCRdb lists only in-frame clones, some missing. The repertoire has some 120,000 clones, just over 90% of them found once; the top ten carry roughly 1.7%. Sequences were obtained from PBMCs. These receptor sequences come from a middle-aged man with head and neck cancer.

The chain couples TRBV28 to TRBJ2-7; either TRBD1 or TRBD2 may supply D (6 bases each). The germline V gene has CDR1 MDHEN and CDR2 SYDVKM. This CDR3 has 15 amino acids. The V and J ends lost 4 bases and 0 bases respectively, with 13 bases between them. The CDR3 loop is CASSSGGRSSYEQYF. The CDR3 nucleotides read TGTGCCAGCAGTTCTGGGGGGCGCAGCTCCTACGAGCAGTACTTC.

The chain employs TRBV5-1 and TRBJ1-2, with TRBD1 matching over 11 bases. CDR1 SGHRS and CDR2 YFSETQ come from the germline V gene. There are 17 residues in the CDR3. V lost 4 bases and J lost 7; bases outside the gene matches: 15. The CDR3 DNA reads TGCGCCAGCAGCCCGACCGGGACAGGGGGACTCTTGTTTGGCTACACCTTC. This encodes CASSPTGTGGLLFGYTF.

The chain recombines TRBV5-1 with TRBJ1-1; D is unresolved. This CDR3 spans 14 amino acids. Germline V gene lookup returns CDR1 SGHRS and CDR2 YFSETQ. Trimming stripped 0 bases from V and 1 base from J, with 7 bases between. The CDR3 region is CASSLVLRNTEAFF. CDR3 nucleotides: TGCGCCAGCAGCTTGGTTTTGAGGAACACTGAAGCTTTCTTT.

The J gene is TRBJ2-7, the V gene TRBV6-5; the D call may be TRBD1 or TRBD2 (5 bases each). This CDR3 region has 12 residues. V lost 4 bases and J 5 bases, leaving 9 bases between the germline ends. Germline V gene data show CDR1 as MNHEY and CDR2 as SVGAGI. CDR3 region: CASSSRGDEQYF. CDR3 in DNA: TGTGCCAGCAGTTCAAGGGGAGACGAGCAGTACTTC.

The V and J genes are TRBV18 and TRBJ1-2; 7 nucleotides align to TRBD1. Germline V lookup: CDR1 KGHSH, CDR2 LQKENI. The CDR3 is made up of 15 amino acids. V was pared by 3 bases and J by 3 bases, with 7 bases of the junction left unmatched. This CDR3 reads CASSPTGQVYYGYTF. The CDR3 DNA reads as TGTGCCAGCTCACCTACCGGACAGGTCTACTATGGCTACACCTTC.

The chain employs TRBV10-2 and TRBJ2-6; D is unclear. CDR3 length equals 13 residues. The V end was cut by 11 bases, the J end by 2 bases, with 10 bases between. Germline values: CDR1 WSHSY, CDR2 SAAADI. CDR3 loop: CASGLAGANVLTF. For the CDR3, the DNA is TGCGCCTCCGGGTTGGCTGGGGCCAACGTCCTGACTTTC.

By its share, this clone is medium-sized. This chain uses TRBV7-2 with TRBJ1-1; the D is unclear. Trimming cost V 2 bases and J 0 bases, with 13 bases left between them. This CDR3 is built from 16 residues. CDR1 SGHTA and CDR2 FQGNSA come from the germline V gene. CDR3 amino acids: CASSLYRTDLNTEAFF. Written as DNA, the CDR3 is TGTGCCAGCAGCTTATATCGGACGGACCTGAACACTGAAGCTTTCTTT.

The genes are TRBV6-5 and TRBJ2-7; a weak D match, TRBD1 (5 bases). V gave up 2 bases and J gave up 5 bases, with 10 bases separating them. Germline CDR1 is MNHEY and CDR2 is SVGAGI. The CDR3 runs to 13 residues. The CDR3 protein is CASSYRGLDEQYF. The CDR3 DNA follows: TGTGCCAGCAGTTACAGGGGTCTGGACGAGCAGTACTTC.

This sequence joins TRBV11-1 and TRBJ2-1; D is uncertain. V lost 8 bases and J lost 7, with 15 bases in between. The germline V gene has CDR1 SGHAT and CDR2 FQDESV (reference sequence). CDR3 size: 13 residues. This CDR3 reads CASSRIAVNEQFF. The CDR3 coding sequence is TGTGCCAGCTCGCGGATCGCCGTGAATGAGCAGTTCTTC.

J is TRBJ1-3 and V is TRBV28, with D perhaps TRBD1 (6 bases). The CDR3 covers 15 residues. Deletions cut 8 bases from V and 0 bases from J, with 14 bases between. CDR1 and CDR2 from the germline V gene are MDHEN and SYDVKM. CDR3 bases: TGTGCCAGCGGACAGACAGGTACCTCTGGAAACACCATATATTTT. Protein sequence: CASGQTGTSGNTIYF.

The rearrangement uses TRBV7-2 and TRBJ2-5; 7 bases match TRBD2. The CDR3 contains 15 residues. Germline trimming cut 4 bases from V and 1 base from J; bases unmatched to any gene: 6. Germline CDR1 reads SGHTA; CDR2 reads FQGNSA. CDR3 protein: CASSSSTSLQETQYF. CDR3 in DNA: TGTGCCAGCAGCTCGTCGACTAGCCTCCAAGAGACCCAGTACTTC.

This clone has a handful of counts. The chain couples TRBV30 to TRBJ2-7; D may match TRBD1 or TRBD2 (5 bases each). With 2 bases removed from V and 0 bases from J, the gap between germline ends came to 20 bases. The CDR3 is 17 residues long. Germline V gene lookup returns CDR1 GTSNPN and CDR2 SVGIG (reference sequence). The CDR3 sequence is CAWSFWGRGLVSYEQYF. The CDR3 DNA follows: TGTGCCTGGAGTTTTTGGGGGAGAGGGCTGGTCTCCTACGAGCAGTACTTC.

The chain combines TRBV7-8 with TRBJ2-2; D is uncertain. The CDR3 has 16 residues. V was trimmed by 1 base and J by 0 bases, leaving 9 bases between them. Germline CDR1 is SGHVS and CDR2 is FQNEAQ. The CDR3 region is CASSLGRTANTGELFF. Written as DNA, the CDR3 is TGTGCCAGCAGCTTAGGCAGGACCGCGAACACCGGGGAGCTGTTTTTT.

DNA for the CDR3: TGTGCCAGCAGCTTGAATCAGGGGGCCAAAAACATTCAGTACTTC. Its protein is CASSLNQGAKNIQYF. The V and J genes are TRBV7-6 and TRBJ2-4; tentative D call: TRBD1 (6 bases). There are 15 residues in the CDR3. Between the trimmed V and J ends, which lost 3 bases and 1 base, there was a span of 10 bases. Germline assignment: CDR1 SGHVS and CDR2 FNYEAQ.

The chain employs TRBV9 and TRBJ1-1, with a possible D match to TRBD1 (5 bases). The CDR3 totals 17 residues. The germline V and J ends were trimmed by 4 bases and 4 bases, with 23 bases remaining between them. Germline CDR1 is SGDLS and CDR2 is YYNGEE. The CDR3 DNA follows: TGTGCCAGCAGCCGTAGCGGTGTGGGCACGGGGGGCACTGAAGCTTTCTTT. Its translation: CASSRSGVGTGGTEAFF. The entire variable domain, with the rest obtained from reference TRBV9 and TRBJ1-1, is as follows: DSGVTQTPKHLITATGQRVTLRCSPRSGDLSVYWYQQSLDQGLQFLIQYYNGEERAKGNILERFSAQQFPDLHSELNLSSLELGDSALYFCASSRSGVGTGGTEAFFGQGTRLTVV.

The gene calls are TRBV7-2 and TRBJ1-5; weak D call: TRBD1 (5 bases). CDR1 and CDR2 (germline): SGHTA, FQGNSA. The CDR3 is made up of 16 amino acids. Deletions cut 5 bases from V and 1 base from J, with 15 bases between. CDR3 sequence: CASSRVGEGSNQPQHF. CDR3 nucleotides: TGTGCCAGCAGCCGGGTGGGGGAAGGGAGCAATCAGCCCCAGCATTTT.

The V gene is TRBV5-6, the J gene TRBJ1-1; unclear D gene. CDR3 length equals 13 residues. V shed 4 bases and J shed 0 bases, with 7 bases lying between them. The germline V gene encodes CDR1 SGHDT and CDR2 YYEEEE. The CDR3 reads CASSPAMNTEAFF. CDR3 nucleotides: TGTGCCAGCAGCCCGGCCATGAACACTGAAGCTTTCTTT.

V is TRBV18 and J is TRBJ1-4, with D uncertain. CDR1 and CDR2 from the germline V gene are KGHSH and LQKENI. Trimming stripped 6 bases from V and 1 base from J, with 18 bases between. CDR3 size: 17 residues. CDR3 DNA sequence: TGTGCCAGCTCCCGTTCCAAAGGCTCAGTAACTAATGAAAAACTGTTTTTT. Its translation is CASSRSKGSVTNEKLFF.

This chain connects TRBV5-1 to TRBJ1-3; TRBD1 might be the D (5 bases). The CDR3 extends over 15 amino acids. Per germline, CDR1 SGHRS and CDR2 YFSETQ. The CDR3 coding sequence is TGCCCCCGCAGCCGCGGGGGGGAAACTGGAAACACCATATATTTT. This encodes CPRSRGGETGNTIYF. The variable domain in full, with the rest retrieved from reference TRBV5-1 and TRBJ1-3, is KAGVTQTPRYLIKTRGQQVTLSCSPISGHRSVSWYQQTPGQGLQFLFEYFSETQRNKGNFPGRFSGRQFSNSRSEMNVSTLELGDSALYLCPRSRGGETGNTIYFGEGSWLTVV.

V usage is TRBV5-4 and J usage is TRBJ1-2; a possible D gene is TRBD1 (6 bases). The V gene's germline CDR1 is SGHNT and CDR2 YYREEE (reference sequence). This CDR3 region has 16 residues. V lost 4 bases and J lost 0, with 16 bases in between. The CDR3 spells CASSGGGGIANYGYTF. DNA of the CDR3: TGTGCCAGCAGCGGGGGAGGGGGGATCGCTAACTATGGCTACACCTTC.

The rearrangement joins TRBV28 to TRBJ1-2; D uncertain. The CDR3 consists of 14 residues. Germline-derived CDR1 and CDR2 are MDHEN and SYDVKM. V was trimmed by 5 bases and J by 4 bases, leaving 14 bases between them. For the CDR3, the DNA is TGTGCCAGCAGTGGACCCGTTTCGTCCTATGGCTACACCTTC. Amino acids: CASSGPVSSYGYTF.

The V and J genes are TRBV4-1 and TRBJ2-1, with D possibly matching TRBD2 (6 bases). The CDR3 runs 14 residues. Trimming pared 0 bases from V and 12 bases from J, leaving 15 bases between. Germline CDR1 and CDR2: MGHRA and YSYEKL. The CDR3 reads CASSQDGGIASQFF. In DNA, the CDR3 is TGCGCCAGCAGCCAAGATGGGGGGATTGCGTCGCAGTTCTTC.

This chain connects TRBV7-2 to TRBJ1-3; D not certain. The germline gives CDR1 SGHTA, CDR2 FQGNSA. The CDR3 has 14 amino acids. The germline V and J ends were trimmed by 1 base and 4 bases, with 8 bases remaining between them. CDR3 coding DNA: TGTGCCAGCAGCTTAGTCCCAGGAGGAAACACCATATATTTT. This translates into CASSLVPGGNTIYF.